The 30 T cell receptor beta chains reported below all come from one sample, sequenced in a study of monozygotic twins with inflammatory bowel disease. TCRdb re-called the 5' RACE reads and gives one entry per CDR3 protein, without DNA. This sample's clone table lists 400,000 to 500,000 distinct CDR3 sequences. The source material was blood. The receptors were gathered from a human donor with ulcerative colitis or Crohn's disease, or a healthy co-twin of an affected twin (not recorded which).

The rearrangement uses TRBV7-9 and TRBJ2-7; the D call of TRBD2 rests on TCRdb alone, since no DNA is present to check it. Germline V lookup: CDR1 SEHNR, CDR2 FQNEAQ (reference sequence). This CDR3 is built from 14 residues. The CDR3 loop reads CASSPLAEHYEQYF.

The chain couples TRBV15 to TRBJ2-3; TCRdb picks TRBD1, but there is no DNA to check that call. The germline V gene encodes CDR1 LNHNV and CDR2 YYDKDF (reference sequence). The CDR3 runs 13 residues. This CDR3 reads CATSIRGLHTQYF.

The rearrangement uses TRBV10-3 and TRBJ2-1; TCRdb outputs TRBD2, but without DNA this stays unchecked. CDR3 length equals 14 residues. Germline V gene data show CDR1 as ENHRY and CDR2 as SYGVKD. CDR3 sequence: CAVAIAGGDNEQFF.

The J gene is TRBJ2-7, the V gene TRBV12-3 or TRBV12-4; TCRdb lists TRBD1, though no DNA is available to test this call. This CDR3 spans 14 amino acids. The CDR3 region is CASSPPGGYYEQYF.

V gene TRBV20-1 combines with J gene TRBJ2-7; the TCRdb call, TRBD1, lacks DNA for checking. Looked up from germline, CDR1 is DFQATT and CDR2 is SNEGSKA (reference sequence). The CDR3 length is 17 residues. The CDR3 loop reads CSARDPLTGTKTYEQYF.

This sequence joins TRBV7-6 and TRBJ2-5. The CDR3 covers 14 residues. CDR1 is SGHVS, CDR2 FNYEAQ, per germline. Here the CDR3 reads CASSFTNGQETQYF.

V usage is TRBV5-1 and J usage is TRBJ2-3; TCRdb's D gene call, TRBD2, goes unchecked for lack of DNA. CDR3 length: 15 residues. Looked up from germline, CDR1 is SGHRS and CDR2 is YFSETQ. The chain's CDR3 is CASSMTSASTDTQYF.

The chain is built from TRBV11-2 and TRBJ2-1; TCRdb's assignment of TRBD2 cannot be checked, as there is no DNA. The CDR3 runs 16 residues. Germline values: CDR1 SGHAT, CDR2 FQNNGV. CDR3 protein: CASSHTSGGPKNEQFF.

The chain couples TRBV29-1 to TRBJ1-2; the D call from TCRdb, TRBD1, cannot be confirmed without DNA. The CDR3 runs to 13 residues. The germline CDR1 and CDR2 sequences are SQVTM and ANQGSEA. This CDR3 reads CSVPQLGGYGYTF.

The rearrangement joins TRBV30 to TRBJ2-1; the TCRdb call, TRBD1, lacks DNA for checking. The germline V gene encodes CDR1 GTSNPN and CDR2 SVGIG (reference sequence). The CDR3 totals 12 residues. CDR3 loop: CAWSVGGFEQFF.

This chain uses TRBV12-3 or TRBV12-4 with TRBJ1-2; no DNA is available, so the TRBD1 call from TCRdb remains unchecked. This CDR3 is built from 14 residues. The CDR3 loop is CASSLGNRENGYTF.

V is TRBV6-2 or TRBV6-3 and J is TRBJ2-7; the TRBD1 assignment by TCRdb is unverifiable without DNA. CDR3 size: 16 residues. Germline V gives CDR1 MNHEY, CDR2 SVGEGT. CDR3 in amino acids: CASSSSVGGNSYEQYF.

The chain recombines TRBV7-3 with TRBJ1-1. The CDR3 consists of 13 residues. CDR1 is SGHTA, CDR2 FQGTGA, per germline. The CDR3 sequence: CASSLVENTEAFF.

J is TRBJ2-2 and V is TRBV20-1; TCRdb lists TRBD2, though no DNA is available to test this call. CDR1 is DFQATT and CDR2 is SNEGSKA in the germline V gene (reference sequence). The CDR3 covers 17 residues. This chain's CDR3 is CSARAGLAGMYTGELFF.

The chain is built from TRBV27 and TRBJ1-5. The CDR3 sequence is 16 residues long. The germline gives CDR1 MNHEY, CDR2 SMNVEV (reference sequence). CDR3 residues: CASSYLAPSANQPQHF.

The chain recombines TRBV12-3 or TRBV12-4 with TRBJ1-1. The CDR3 is 13 residues long. The CDR3 loop is CASSLGAATEAFF.

The chain recombines TRBV28 with TRBJ1-3; the TCRdb call, TRBD1, lacks DNA for checking. CDR1 is MDHEN and CDR2 is SYDVKM in the germline V gene. The CDR3 extends over 15 amino acids. The chain's CDR3 is CASGETGRTGNTIYF.

This rearrangement joins TRBV24-1 to TRBJ2-1; as DNA is missing, the TRBD1 call by TCRdb cannot be tested. The CDR3 contains 14 residues. The germline gives CDR1 KGHDR, CDR2 SFDVKD. This chain's CDR3 is CATSLGQGNNEQFF.

The genes are TRBV29-1 and TRBJ2-5; the D call of TRBD1 rests on TCRdb alone, since no DNA is present to check it. The CDR3 consists of 13 residues. Germline loops: CDR1 SQVTM, CDR2 ANQGSEA. CDR3 sequence: CSVPNPGGLGCNF.

This chain links TRBV24-1 with TRBJ1-5. Germline V gives CDR1 KGHDR, CDR2 SFDVKD. This CDR3 has 14 residues. This CDR3 reads CATSAARAHQPQHF.

The J gene is TRBJ2-5, the V gene TRBV5-5. In germline, CDR1 is SGHKS, CDR2 YYEKEE (reference sequence). The CDR3 length is 12 residues. CDR3: CASSQRVETQYF.

The chain employs TRBV11-3 and TRBJ2-1; TCRdb selects TRBD2, and the lack of DNA leaves this call unchecked. This CDR3 contains 15 residues. Germline V gives CDR1 SGHNT, CDR2 YENEEA. CDR3: CASSLVGGINNEQFF. Full variable domain (remainder filled in from reference TRBV11-3 and TRBJ2-1): EAGVVQSPRYKIIEKKQPVAFWCNPISGHNTLYWYLQNLGQGPELLIRYENEEAVDDSQLPKDRFSAERLKGVDSTLKIQPAELGDSAVYLCASSLVGGINNEQFFGPGTRLTVL.

The chain uses TRBV5-4 and TRBJ1-6; TCRdb selects TRBD1, and the lack of DNA leaves this call unchecked. Germline V gene data show CDR1 as SGHNT and CDR2 as YYREEE (reference sequence). The CDR3 consists of 15 residues. The CDR3: CASSSKQGQNSPLHF.

The CDR3 sequence: CSVGSSSAGELFF. V and J are TRBV29-1 and TRBJ2-2. This CDR3 spans 13 amino acids. Germline V lookup: CDR1 SQVTM, CDR2 ANQGSEA.

The chain carries TRBV20-1 and TRBJ2-3; TCRdb calls TRBD2, which cannot be checked without DNA. CDR3 length: 15 residues. CDR1 is DFQATT, CDR2 SNEGSKA, per germline (reference sequence). The CDR3 sequence is CSATPGLAPTDTQYF.

The rearrangement joins TRBV5-1 to TRBJ2-4; lacking DNA, the TRBD1 call made by TCRdb goes unchecked. CDR1 SGHRS and CDR2 YFSETQ come from the germline V gene. The CDR3 is 14 amino acids. The CDR3 loop is CASSLVTGGDIQYF.

The gene calls are TRBV2 and TRBJ2-7; TCRdb's assignment of TRBD2 cannot be checked, as there is no DNA. The germline CDR1 and CDR2 sequences are SNHLY and FYNNEI. The CDR3 has 16 residues. This CDR3 is CASRAILALSSYEQYF.

The chain has TRBV7-3 and TRBJ2-5. The CDR3 sequence is 13 residues long. Looked up from germline, CDR1 is SGHTA and CDR2 is FQGTGA. The CDR3 is CASSLSNEGAQYF.

The chain uses TRBV5-1 and TRBJ2-1; TCRdb's D call of TRBD2 is untestable without DNA. CDR1 and CDR2 (germline): SGHRS, YFSETQ. This CDR3 has 16 amino acids. The CDR3 loop reads CASSLATSGSYNEQFF.

The rearrangement links TRBV28 to TRBJ2-5; TCRdb's D gene call, TRBD1, goes unchecked for lack of DNA. The CDR3 is 12 amino acids. Germline CDR1 is MDHEN and CDR2 is SYDVKM. CDR3 in amino acids: CASSKDRGTQYF. The variable domain in full, completed from reference TRBV28 and TRBJ2-5, reads DVKVTQSSRYLVKRTGEKVFLECVQDMDHENMFWYRQDPGLGLRLIYFSYDVKMKEKGDIPEGYSVSREKKERFSLILESASTNQTSMYLCASSKDRGTQYFGPGTRLLVL.